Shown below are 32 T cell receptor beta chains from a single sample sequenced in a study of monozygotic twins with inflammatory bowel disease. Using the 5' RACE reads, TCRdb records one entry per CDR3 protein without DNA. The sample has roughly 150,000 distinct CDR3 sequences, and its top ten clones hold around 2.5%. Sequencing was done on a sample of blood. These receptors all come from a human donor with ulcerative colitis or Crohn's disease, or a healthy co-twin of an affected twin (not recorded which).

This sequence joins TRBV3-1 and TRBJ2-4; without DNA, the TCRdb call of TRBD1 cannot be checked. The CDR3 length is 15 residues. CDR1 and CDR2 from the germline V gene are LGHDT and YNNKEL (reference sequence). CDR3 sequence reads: CASSFQGGWGNIQYF.

CDR3 sequence: CSARDRSGDSYNEQFF. The rearrangement uses TRBV20-1 and TRBJ2-1; lacking DNA, the TRBD1 call made by TCRdb goes unchecked. In germline, CDR1 is DFQATT, CDR2 SNEGSKA (reference sequence). This CDR3 comprises 16 residues.

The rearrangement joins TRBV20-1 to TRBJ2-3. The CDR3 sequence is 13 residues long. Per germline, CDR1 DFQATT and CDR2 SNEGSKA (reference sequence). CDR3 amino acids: CSARDPFPDTQYF.

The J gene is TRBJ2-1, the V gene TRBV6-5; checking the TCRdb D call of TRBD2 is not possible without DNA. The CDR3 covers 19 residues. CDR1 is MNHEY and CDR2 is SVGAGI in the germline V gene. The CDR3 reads CASSYRSGTSGKIYNEQFF.

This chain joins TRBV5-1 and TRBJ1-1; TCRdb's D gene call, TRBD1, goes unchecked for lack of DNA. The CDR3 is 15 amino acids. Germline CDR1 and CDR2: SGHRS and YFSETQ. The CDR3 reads CASSPIQGVHSEAFF.

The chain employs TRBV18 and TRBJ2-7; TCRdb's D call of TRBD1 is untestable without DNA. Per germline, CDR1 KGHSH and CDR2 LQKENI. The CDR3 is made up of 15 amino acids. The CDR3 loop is CASSATGSNSYEQYF.

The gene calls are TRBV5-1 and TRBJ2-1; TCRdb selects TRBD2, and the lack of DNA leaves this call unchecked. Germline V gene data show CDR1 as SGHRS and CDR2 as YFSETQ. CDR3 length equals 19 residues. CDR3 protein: CASSGGLAGGPTLYNEQFF.

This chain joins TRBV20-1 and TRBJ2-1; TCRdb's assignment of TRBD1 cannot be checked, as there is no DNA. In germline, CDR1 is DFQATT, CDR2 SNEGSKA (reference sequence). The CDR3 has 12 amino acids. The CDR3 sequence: CSARQGSGEQFF.

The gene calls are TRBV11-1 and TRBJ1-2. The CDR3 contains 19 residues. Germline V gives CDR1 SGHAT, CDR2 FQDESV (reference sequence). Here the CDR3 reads CASSLASWQSLKGNYGYTF. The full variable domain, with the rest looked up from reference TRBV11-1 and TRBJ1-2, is EAEVAQSPRYKITEKSQAVAFWCDPISGHATLYWYRQILGQGPELLVQFQDESVVDDSQLPKDRFSAERLKGVDSTLKIQPAELGDSAMYLCASSLASWQSLKGNYGYTFGSGTRLTVV.

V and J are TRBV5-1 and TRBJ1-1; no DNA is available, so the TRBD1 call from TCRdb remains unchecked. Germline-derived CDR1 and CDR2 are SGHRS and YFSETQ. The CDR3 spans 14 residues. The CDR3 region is CASSLPTGSTEAFF.

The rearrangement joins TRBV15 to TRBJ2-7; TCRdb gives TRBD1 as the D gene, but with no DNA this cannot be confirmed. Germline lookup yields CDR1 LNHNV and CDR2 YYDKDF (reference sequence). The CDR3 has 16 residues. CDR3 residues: CATSRDLSGAPYEQYF. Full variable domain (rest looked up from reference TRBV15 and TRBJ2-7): DAMVIQNPRYQVTQFGKPVTLSCSQTLNHNVMYWYQQKSSQAPKLLFHYYDKDFNNEADTPDNFQSRRPNTSFCFLDIRSPGLGDTAMYLCATSRDLSGAPYEQYFGPGTRLTVT.

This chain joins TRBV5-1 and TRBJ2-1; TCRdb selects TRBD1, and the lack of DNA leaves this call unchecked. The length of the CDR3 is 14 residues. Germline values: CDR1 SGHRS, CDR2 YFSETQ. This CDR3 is CASSLQGAHNEQFF.

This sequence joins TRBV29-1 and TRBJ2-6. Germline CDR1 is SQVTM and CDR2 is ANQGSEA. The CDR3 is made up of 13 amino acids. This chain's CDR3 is CSVHPSGANVLTF.

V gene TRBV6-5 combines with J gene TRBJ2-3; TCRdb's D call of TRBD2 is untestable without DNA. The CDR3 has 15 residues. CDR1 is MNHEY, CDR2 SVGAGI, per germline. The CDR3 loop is CASSYSYGEGDTQYF.

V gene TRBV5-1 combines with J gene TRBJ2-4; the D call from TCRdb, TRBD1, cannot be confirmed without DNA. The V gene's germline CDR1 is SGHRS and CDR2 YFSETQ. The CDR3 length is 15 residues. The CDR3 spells CASSIPLGASDIQYF.

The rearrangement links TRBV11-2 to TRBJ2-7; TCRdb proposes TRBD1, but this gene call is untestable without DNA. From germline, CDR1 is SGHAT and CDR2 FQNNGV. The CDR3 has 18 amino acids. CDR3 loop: CASSLNRGQAFASREQYF.

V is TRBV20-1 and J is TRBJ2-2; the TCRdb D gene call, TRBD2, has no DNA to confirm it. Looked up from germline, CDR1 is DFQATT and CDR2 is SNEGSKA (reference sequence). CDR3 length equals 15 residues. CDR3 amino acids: CSVKGALKSTGELFF.

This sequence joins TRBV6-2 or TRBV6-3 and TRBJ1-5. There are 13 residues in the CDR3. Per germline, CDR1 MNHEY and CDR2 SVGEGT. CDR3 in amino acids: CASGRGGNQPQHF.

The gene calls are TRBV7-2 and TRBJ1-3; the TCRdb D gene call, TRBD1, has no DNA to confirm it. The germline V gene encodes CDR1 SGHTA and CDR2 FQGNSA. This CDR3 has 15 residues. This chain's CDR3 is CASSLAGGSGNTIYF. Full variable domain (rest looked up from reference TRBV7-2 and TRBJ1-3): GAGVSQSPSNKVTEKGKDVELRCDPISGHTALYWYRQSLGQGLEFLIYFQGNSAPDKSGLPSDRFSAERTGGSVSTLTIQRTQQEDSAVYLCASSLAGGSGNTIYFGEGSWLTVV.

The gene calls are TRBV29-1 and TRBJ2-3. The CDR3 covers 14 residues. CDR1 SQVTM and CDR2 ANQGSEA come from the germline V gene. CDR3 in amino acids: CSVEWSGKTDTQYF.

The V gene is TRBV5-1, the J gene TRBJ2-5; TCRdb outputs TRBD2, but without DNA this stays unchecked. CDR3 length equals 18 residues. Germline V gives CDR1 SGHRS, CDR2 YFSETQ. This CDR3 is CASSLGRAGASPQETQYF.

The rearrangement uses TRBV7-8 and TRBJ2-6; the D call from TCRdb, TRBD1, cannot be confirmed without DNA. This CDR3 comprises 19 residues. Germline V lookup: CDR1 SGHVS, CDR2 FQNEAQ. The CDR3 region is CASSLGRTPPGSGANVLTF.

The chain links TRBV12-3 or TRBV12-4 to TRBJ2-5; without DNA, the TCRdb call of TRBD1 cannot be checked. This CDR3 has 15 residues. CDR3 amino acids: CASSLMLRERGTQYF.

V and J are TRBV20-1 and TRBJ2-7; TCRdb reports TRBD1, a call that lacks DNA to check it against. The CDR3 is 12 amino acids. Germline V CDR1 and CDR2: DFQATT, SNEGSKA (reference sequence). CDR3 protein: CSATWTGAEQYF.

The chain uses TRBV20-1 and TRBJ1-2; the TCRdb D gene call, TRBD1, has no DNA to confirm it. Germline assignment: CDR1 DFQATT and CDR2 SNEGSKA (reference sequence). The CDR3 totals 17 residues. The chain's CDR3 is CSARDLSRTGLNYGYTF.

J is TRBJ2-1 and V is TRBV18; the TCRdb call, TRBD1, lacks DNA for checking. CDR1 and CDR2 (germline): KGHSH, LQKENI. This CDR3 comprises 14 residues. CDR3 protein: CASSPGQGRDEQFF. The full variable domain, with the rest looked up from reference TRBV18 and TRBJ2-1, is NAGVMQNPRHLVRRRGQEARLRCSPMKGHSHVYWYRQLPEEGLKFMVYLQKENIIDESGMPKERFSAEFPKEGPSILRIQQVVRGDSAAYFCASSPGQGRDEQFFGPGTRLTVL.

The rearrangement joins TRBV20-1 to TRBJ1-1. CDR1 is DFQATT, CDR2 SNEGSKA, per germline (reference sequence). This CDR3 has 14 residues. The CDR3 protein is CSASAGIINTEAFF.

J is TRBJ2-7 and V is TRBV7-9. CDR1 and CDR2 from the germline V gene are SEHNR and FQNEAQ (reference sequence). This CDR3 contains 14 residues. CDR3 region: CASSLMLDSYEQYF.

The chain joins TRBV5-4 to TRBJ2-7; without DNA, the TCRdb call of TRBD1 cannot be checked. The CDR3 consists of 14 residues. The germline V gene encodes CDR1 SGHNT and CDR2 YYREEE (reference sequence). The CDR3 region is CASSSRDRGHEQYF.

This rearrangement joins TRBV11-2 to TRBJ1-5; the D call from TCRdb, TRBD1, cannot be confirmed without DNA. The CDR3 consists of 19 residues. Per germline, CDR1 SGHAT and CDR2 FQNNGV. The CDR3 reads CASSDLLVEGALIGQPQHF.

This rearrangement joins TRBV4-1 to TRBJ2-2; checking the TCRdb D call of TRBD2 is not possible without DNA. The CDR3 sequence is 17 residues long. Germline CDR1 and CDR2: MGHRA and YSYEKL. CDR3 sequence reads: CASRGASGGLNTGELFF.

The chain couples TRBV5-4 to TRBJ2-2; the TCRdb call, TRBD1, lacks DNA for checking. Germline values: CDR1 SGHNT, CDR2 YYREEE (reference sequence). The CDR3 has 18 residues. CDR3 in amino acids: CASSLVGGTGVFPGELFF.